This T cell receptor beta chain was found in a study of blood T cell repertoires in COVID-19 (TCRdb year 2020). Regarding the complete study: The collaborator samples originated in the United States, Italy and Spain and spanned the acute and convalescent phases of COVID-19. HLA class I and class II types, where available, came from metadata supplied by the sample provider rather than from assay-based typing. The material from the prospective study consisted of cDNA or gDNA derived from T cells, B-cell-depleted T cells, or PBMCs. The repertoires were released in a freely available public database intended as a resource for research on the immune response to SARS-CoV-2. The dataset comprised deeply sampled blood TCRbeta repertoires from subjects exposed to, actively infected with, or recovered from COVID-19. A de-identified subject ID, COVID-19 status, age in years and sex were almost always included in the sample metadata. The samples were drawn from the first 160 participants of the ongoing ImmuneRACE study and from 1,254 subjects provided by 6 global collaborators.

The immunoSEQ Assay, a bias-controlled multiplex PCR, was used to amplify TCRbeta CDR3 regions from genomic DNA. Turning to the authors' computational methods: The number of nucleated cells in each sample was estimated from the amplification of reference gene primers within the assay. Sequence reads were collapsed and filtered to measure the absolute abundance of every unique TCRbeta CDR3 rearrangement. For each sample, productive Simpson clonality was calculated by taking the square root of Simpson's diversity index across productive rearrangements. TCRdb stores this immuneACCESS table with in-frame sequences only. Part of the clones is absent; in the studies checked, under half of the shortfall reflects unresolved V genes, and no reason is known for the rest. V, J and clone size reflect that table, while D and trimming were determined from the DNA. This sample has about 300,000 clones in its table, and roughly 91% of those were observed once. Jointly, the top ten make up about 2% of the sample.

In Seattle, one collaborating source enrolled patients while the infection was active and tracked those patients longitudinally over the course of disease. The collaborating institutions used their own protocols to collect whole blood in K2EDTA tubes. For TCRbeta analysis, collaborators shipped samples in one of three forms: frozen whole blood, isolated PBMCs, or DNA extracted from either of those sample types. Of note for this clone: Its antigen is unknown. Within one base of it there is no much larger clone, and no base qualities were kept.

What the work shows at the level of the full study, not this receptor alone: The quantity of clinical and demographic metadata differed by source and by participant and was supplied without curation.

For CDR1 and CDR2, the germline V gene lists MGHDK and SYGVNS. Inclusive of the bounding cysteine and phenylalanine, the CDR3 is 17 residues long. The sequence is cut down to CDR3 DNA, 51 bases in frame from base 1. Germline trimming: 4 bases from V, 1 base from J; junction bases outside gene matches: 9. This chain is built from TRBV25-1 and TRBJ2-2; the central 7 bases match TRBD2. The sequenced sample was peripheral blood. This TCR derives from a woman aged 25 to 39 with COVID-19, enrolled during active disease. The CDR3 protein: CASSARGGTGNTGELFF. The bases are TGTGCCAGCAGTGCCCGGGGAGGGACTGGGAACACCGGGGAGCTGTTTTTT.